Listed below are T cell receptor beta chains from one sample, sequenced in a study of shared clonotypes between healthy human individuals. The data were produced by immunoSEQ multiplex PCR, yet TCRdb's version contains in-frame clones alone and is incomplete. The repertoire has some 650,000 clones, around 97% of them found once; the top ten carry approximately 0.057%. Sequenced sample: naive CD4+ T cells sorted from blood. The receptor set was obtained from a woman aged 30 to 39 in good health. Both conserved end residues are part of each CDR3. The D gene is left open where the match is weak. A row's size may be missing; if present it is once, few, many or a size class.

D gene | J gene | V gene | clone size | CDR3 length | CDR3 protein | CDR3 DNA
TRBD2 | TRBJ2-1 | TRBV13 | NA | 17 | CASSRPQGLRDHNEQFF | TGTGCCAGCAGCCGACCCCAGGGACTACGGGATCACAATGAGCAGTTCTTC
TRBD1 | TRBJ2-2 | TRBV2 | NA | 15 | CASRLGQGGTGELFF | TGTGCCAGCAGGCTGGGACAGGGAGGAACCGGGGAGCTGTTTTTT
NA | TRBJ2-3 | TRBV18 | once | 14 | CASSPAGGTDTQYF | TGTGCCAGCTCACCAGCGGGCGGGACAGATACGCAGTATTTT
NA | TRBJ1-6 | TRBV30 | NA | 13 | CAWSQDPNSPLHF | TGTGCCTGGAGTCAGGACCCGAATTCACCCCTCCACTTT
TRBD2 | TRBJ2-7 | TRBV5-4 | NA | 14 | CASSLYGRVVEQYF | TGTGCCAGCAGCTTATACGGGAGGGTTGTCGAGCAGTACTTC
TRBD1 | TRBJ2-3 | TRBV28 | NA | 13 | CASSRQGADTQYF | TGTGCCAGCAGTCGGCAGGGGGCAGATACGCAGTATTTT
NA | TRBJ1-4 | TRBV4-1 | NA | 15 | CASRTVGVPNEKLFF | TGCGCCAGCCGCACCGTAGGGGTCCCTAATGAAAAACTGTTTTTT
TRBD2 | TRBJ2-1 | TRBV4-1 | NA | 17 | CASSQAMAGGPQNEQFF | TGCGCCAGCAGCCAAGCTATGGCGGGAGGGCCGCAGAATGAGCAGTTCTTC
NA | TRBJ2-7 | TRBV19 | few | 11 | CVRRGSYEQYF | TGTGTCAGGAGGGGCTCCTACGAGCAGTACTTC
NA | TRBJ1-5 | TRBV28 | NA | 15 | CASSFGGDHNQPQHF | TGTGCCAGCAGTTTCGGGGGGGACCACAATCAGCCCCAGCATTTT
TRBD1 | TRBJ2-1 | TRBV19 | NA | 15 | CASSMVGTGGDEQFF | TGTGCCAGTAGTATGGTAGGGACAGGGGGCGATGAGCAGTTCTTC
TRBD2 | TRBJ2-3 | TRBV9 | NA | 14 | CASSFASGSDTQYF | TGTGCCAGCAGCTTCGCTAGCGGGTCAGATACGCAGTATTTT
NA | TRBJ1-6 | TRBV11-3 | NA | 15 | CASSSPDADNSPLHF | TGTGCCAGCAGCTCCCCGGACGCGGATAATTCACCCCTCCACTTT
NA | TRBJ1-5 | TRBV19 | NA | 13 | CASSYISNQPQHF | TGTGCCAGTAGTTATATTAGCAATCAGCCCCAGCATTTT
NA | TRBJ2-7 | TRBV7-2 | NA | 14 | CASSLGHASYEQYF | TGTGCCAGCAGCTTAGGGCATGCCTCCTACGAGCAGTACTTC
TRBD1 | TRBJ1-5 | TRBV19 | NA | 15 | CASSATGSSNQPQHF | TGTGCCAGTAGTGCGACAGGGTCGAGCAATCAGCCCCAGCATTTT
TRBD1 | TRBJ2-7 | TRBV28 | NA | 15 | CASSSWTGISYEQYF | TGTGCCAGCAGTAGTTGGACAGGGATCTCCTACGAGCAGTACTTC
TRBD1 | TRBJ1-2 | TRBV11-2 | NA | 19 | CASSPRDKGGRRDGYGYTF | TGTGCCAGCAGCCCACGTGACAAAGGGGGCAGACGGGACGGCTATGGCTACACCTTC
TRBD2 | TRBJ2-2 | TRBV6-4 | NA | 16 | CASSAQASGNTGELFF | TGTGCCAGCAGTGCCCAGGCTAGCGGGAACACCGGGGAGCTGTTTTTT
TRBD1 | TRBJ1-5 | TRBV18 | NA | 15 | CASSPAGTEDQPQHF | TGTGCCAGCTCACCCGCCGGGACAGAAGATCAGCCCCAGCATTTT
TRBD2 | TRBJ2-1 | TRBV20-1 | NA | 11 | CSAPGGVEQFF | TGCAGTGCCCCGGGGGGGGTTGAGCAGTTCTTC
NA | TRBJ2-3 | TRBV10-3 | NA | 16 | CATSRSRVLSTDTQYF | TGTGCCACCTCCCGATCGCGCGTTCTTAGCACAGATACGCAGTATTTT
TRBD1 | TRBJ2-5 | TRBV5-1 | NA | 13 | CASSPGQQETQYF | TGCGCCAGCAGCCCGGGACAGCAAGAGACCCAGTACTTC
TRBD2 | TRBJ2-1 | TRBV7-9 | NA | 15 | CASRRAGADYNEQFF | TGTGCCAGCAGGCGGGCGGGAGCCGACTACAATGAGCAGTTCTTC
TRBD1 | TRBJ2-3 | TRBV6-4 | NA | 14 | CASSETGGTDTQYF | TGTGCCAGCAGTGAGACAGGGGGCACAGATACGCAGTATTTT
NA | TRBJ2-3 | TRBV21-1 | NA | 16 | CASSHLWGRHTDTQYF | TGTGCCAGCAGCCACTTATGGGGGAGGCACACAGATACGCAGTATTTT
NA | TRBJ2-7 | TRBV28 | NA | 14 | CASKPWREVYEQYF | TGTGCCAGCAAGCCCTGGCGGGAAGTCTACGAGCAGTACTTC